This T cell receptor beta chain is drawn from a study of neurological immune-mediated disorders (dated by TCRdb to 2018 to 2020). Concerning the study at large: The study compared peripheral blood TCR-beta repertoires of HTLV-I-associated myelopathy (HAM/TSP) patients, multiple sclerosis patients and healthy controls using UMI-based sequencing. The approximately 110 TCR-beta libraries included longitudinal samples, technical triplicates and paired sorted CD4+ and CD8+ T-cell subsets alongside PBMC samples. Longitudinal HAM/TSP and healthy donors were sampled at 3 time-points each (3-40 month intervals). Of the approximately 66 subjects in the cohort, some 15 were HAM/TSP patients, approximately 35 were multiple sclerosis patients, and around 20 were healthy controls. Paper-wide results and their limitations: TCR clonal expansion was highest in HAM/TSP patients and lowest in MS patients, with MS patients falling below even healthy controls. No identical CDR3 amino acid sequences were found to be shared among expanded clones across subjects, suggesting that TCR-beta repertoires were private in all groups.

To synthesize cDNA, template-switch 5'RACE was performed with a primer carrying a 10-nucleotide random unique molecular identifier so that each TCR transcript was tagged. Over 190 million TCR-beta sequences, covering 15-18 subjects, were produced in each sequencing run. The RNeasy kit was used to extract total RNA. Using the KAPA Real-time Library Amplification kit, TCR-beta VDJ regions were amplified with primers for the TCR constant region and the 5'RACE anchor. A first PCR added sample indexes and Illumina adaptors, and a second PCR then raised library yield. After Ampure bead purification, the roughly 650 bp TCR product was size-selected on a 2% E-gel SizeSelection system. Before pooling, library quality was checked on a Bioanalyzer, concentration was measured with Qubit, and libraries were quantified with the Kapa Library Quantification kit. An Illumina HiSeq 2500 was used to sequence the libraries paired-end at 2 x 150 bp. To increase sequence diversity, roughly 24-32% phiX was spiked into each library pool. The paper's data handling went like this. Quality-filtered reads were processed with the UMI-based MiGEC pipeline, and over 80% of raw TCR sequences were removed by the MiGEC pipeline during error correction. VDJ genes were aligned to IMGT germline references, and clonotypes were defined by unique CDR3 amino acid sequence plus V-J genes. Clonal expansion, Shannon diversity and CDR3 relatedness (CalcPairwiseDistances, ClusterSamples) were evaluated with VDJtools, and phylogenetic trees were built with CLCbio workbench. Using coefficient-of-variation modelling across technical triplicates, the study counted a clone as expanded if it had at least 8 unique UMIs. Using fastp at Q25 and MiXCR, TCRdb reprocessed the public reads and kept productive beta chains. Entries are consolidated by CDR3 protein sequence, retaining the most common genes and DNA. Clone size and V and J calls follow TCRdb, not the original study. The sample contains roughly 48,000 distinct CDR3 sequences, about 12% of them found a single time. The ten largest clonotypes hold roughly 10% of the sample.

The CDR3 runs 15 residues from the cysteine to the phenylalanine. Only the CDR3 portion is preserved as DNA: 45 bases, with reading frame beginning at the first base. From the germline V gene, CDR1 is SGHNT and CDR2 is YENEEA. Note on this clonotype: The antigen this receptor binds is unknown. This may be a read error, as it is one base from a much larger clone.

Sample time point, as interpreted from the label and publication: longitudinal time-point 3. Unsorted PBMC libraries were generated from 2 million PBMCs stored in RNAlater at -80 °C until RNA extraction. PBMCs were separated from peripheral blood using Ficoll-Hypaque density gradient centrifugation and then cryopreserved in liquid nitrogen. Specimen: PBMCs. The receptor comes from a male donor with HTLV-1-associated myelopathy (HAM/TSP). The rearrangement combines TRBV11-3 with TRBJ2-7; 7 junctional bases match TRBD1. The DNA reads TGTGCCAACAGCTACAGGGGCGATAGCTCCTACGAGCAGTACTTC. Its coded protein is CANSYRGDSSYEQYF.